These 7 T cell receptor beta chains share one sample of origin, sequenced in a study of blood T cell repertoires in COVID-19. This table comes from immunoSEQ multiplex PCR, and its TCRdb copy is limited to in-frame clones, with some not included. The top ten clones hold approximately 23% of a sample with approximately 71,000 clones, over 65% of them seen once. Sequencing input: peripheral blood. These receptors came from a human donor in a cohort sampled during active COVID-19.

The rearrangement uses TRBV2 and TRBJ2-3; 10 positions match TRBD1. Germline trimming cut 7 bases from V and 5 bases from J; bases unmatched to any gene: 6. The CDR3 has 14 amino acids. In germline, CDR1 is SNHLY, CDR2 FYNNEI. CDR3 DNA: TGTGCCAGCATGGAAGGGACAGGGGTAGATACGCAGTATTTT. Amino acid sequence: CASMEGTGVDTQYF.

With regard to this clone: A junction boundary mismatches the germline segment, possibly from a read error. The rearrangement uses TRBV7-7 and TRBJ2-1; possibly TRBD2 for D (5 bases). Per germline, CDR1 SSHAT and CDR2 FNYEAQ (reference sequence). This CDR3 has 15 amino acids. In DNA form, the CDR3 reads TGTGCTAGCAGCTTAATACTAGGACGGAACAATGAGCAGTTCTTC. As protein: CASSLILGRNNEQFF.

The rearrangement uses TRBV27 and TRBJ2-1; 11 nucleotides line up with TRBD1. Trimming took 6 bases from V and 4 from J; bases not matched to a gene: 2. CDR3 size: 14 residues. The germline V gene has CDR1 MNHEY and CDR2 SMNVEV (reference sequence). CDR3 amino acids: CASSGTGGYNEQFF. The CDR3 nucleotides read TGTGCCAGCAGCGGGACAGGGGGATACAATGAGCAGTTCTTC.

This chain uses TRBV7-2 with TRBJ2-3, with D possibly matching TRBD2 (7 bases). This CDR3 has 15 residues. Germline assignment: CDR1 SGHTA and CDR2 FQGNSA. The V gene lost 5 bases and the J gene lost 3 bases, with 15 bases spanning the gap. The CDR3 DNA follows: TGTGCCAGCAGCAGGGGGGGGCAAGGAACAGATACGCAGTATTTT. This sequence encodes CASSRGGQGTDTQYF.

The chain employs TRBV5-1 and TRBJ2-2; TRBD1 aligns across 11 bases. Germline values: CDR1 SGHRS, CDR2 YFSETQ. The CDR3 runs 18 residues. Trimming removed 3 bases from V and 4 bases from J; junction bases left unmatched: 11. CDR3 DNA sequence: TGCGCCAGCAGCTCAAGGACAGGGGGCGCCGGGGGCACCGGGGAGCTGTTTTTT. Protein sequence: CASSSRTGGAGGTGELFF.

The CDR3 DNA reads TGTGCCAGCAGCTTAGATGGCGGGACGGGCAATGAGCAGTTCTTC. Its protein is CASSLDGGTGNEQFF. V gene TRBV11-3 combines with J gene TRBJ2-1, with D possibly being TRBD2 (6 bases). Trimming took off 0 bases at V and 6 bases at J, with 12 bases between the two ends. From germline, CDR1 is SGHNT and CDR2 YENEEA. CDR3 size: 15 residues.

Note on this clone: One junction end does not reproduce the germline sequence, and a read error may be involved. CDR3 nucleotide sequence: TGTGCTAGCAGCTTAGCGGATGTGGGGGGGAATATAGCCACAGATACGCAGTATTTT. Protein sequence: CASSLADVGGNIATDTQYF. This chain uses TRBV7-7 with TRBJ2-3; 7 positions agree with TRBD2. The CDR3 sequence is 19 residues long. Per germline, CDR1 SSHAT and CDR2 FNYEAQ (reference sequence). Looking up the rest from reference TRBV7-7 and TRBJ2-3 gives the full variable domain: GAGVSQSPRYKVTKRGQDVTLRCDPISSHATLYWYQQALGQGPEFLTYFNYEAQPDKSGLPSDRFSAERPEGSISTLTIQRTEQRDSAMYRCASSLADVGGNIATDTQYFGPGTRLTVL.